This TCR beta chain derives from a study of T-cell memory formation after mild COVID-19. General study results and limits: Clones contracting over day 15 to 85 were CD4/CD8 balanced, with later expanders leaning CD4+. Researchers could not confirm that second-wave clones peaking on day 37 targeted SARS-CoV-2.

The CDR3 runs to 16 residues. CDR1 is SNHLY, CDR2 FYNNEI, per germline. V dropped 0 bases and J dropped 2 bases, with 13 bases sitting between them. With constant-segment primers, 5'RACE yielded cDNA libraries of TCR alpha and TCR beta that carried sample barcodes and UMIs. A single record per CDR3 protein comes from TCRdb applying MiXCR to the 5' RACE reads. The sample shows approximately 100,000 distinct CDR3 sequences, 11% of them seen only once. This clonotype has a handful of counts. The antigen is undetermined. Sequencing input: PBMCs or a T cell subset sorted from them (not recorded which). This rearrangement joins TRBV2 to TRBJ2-5; maybe TRBD2 (6 bases). The TCR sequence derives from a young man who had mild COVID-19 (a few samples of this study predate the infection). Cell type and time point are not known. CDR3 DNA: TGTGCCAGCAGTGAAGCGCTTGTGAGCGGGCAAGAGACCCAGTACTTC. Amino acid sequence: CASSEALVSGQETQYF.